This T cell receptor beta chain comes out of a study of blood T cell repertoires in COVID-19 (dated by TCRdb to 2020 to 2022). The study in broad terms: The collaborator samples originated in the United States, Italy and Spain and spanned the acute and convalescent phases of COVID-19. The prospective study material was composed of cDNA or gDNA derived from T cells, B-cell-depleted T cells, or PBMCs. Deeply sampled blood TCRbeta repertoires from subjects exposed to, actively infected with, or recovered from COVID-19 were included in the dataset. The repertoires were released in a freely available public database intended as a resource for research on the immune response to SARS-CoV-2. Samples came from the ongoing ImmuneRACE study (first 160 participants) plus 1,254 subjects from 6 global collaborators. The sample metadata nearly always contained a de-identified subject ID, COVID-19 status, age in years and sex. Where available, HLA class I and class II types were obtained from metadata supplied by the sample provider rather than from assay-based typing.

The research as a whole found: How much clinical and demographic metadata was included differed by source and by participant, and the metadata was provided uncurated.

This clone was found once. No antigen is known for it. Base quality data are lacking; no much larger clone is found one base away. Participants in the prospective study were enrolled through a virtual design, were aged roughly 18 to 100 years, and lived in approximately 25 United States geographic areas. In the prospective study, cohorts were assigned on the basis of participant-reported clinical history obtained from a screening survey and a study questionnaire. For ImmuneRACE Cohort 3, a participant was defined as recovered based on two consecutive negative NP/OP PCR tests, clearance by a healthcare professional, or resolution of symptoms. Mobile phlebotomists in the prospective study collected whole blood, serum and a nasopharyngeal or oropharyngeal swab from every participant. Additional blood draws and questionnaires over an approximately 2-month period could optionally be provided by prospective study participants. Before DNA extraction, blood samples from the prospective study were shipped at room temperature or frozen.

The immunoSEQ Assay, a bias-controlled multiplex PCR, was used to amplify TCRbeta CDR3 regions from genomic DNA. The paper's processing steps were these. The number of nucleated cells in each sample was estimated by amplification of reference gene primers within the assay. To quantify the absolute abundance of each unique TCRbeta CDR3 rearrangement, sequence reads were collapsed and filtered. Productive Simpson clonality was computed per sample as the square root of Simpson's diversity index over productive rearrangements. TCRdb took over this immuneACCESS table, retaining in-frame rearrangements with V and J assigned. Such tables are incomplete; in checked studies, under half of the missing clones stem from an unresolved V gene, and the remainder is unexplained. Clonal size and the V and J genes are those of that table, whereas D and trimming came from the DNA. The sample profile shows about 250,000 clones; 75% to 95% of them were found once. The top ten hold 1.9% of the sample.

What was sequenced was PBMCs or T cells enriched from blood (not recorded which). This clonotype was sampled from a woman between 18 and 29 years old who had recovered from COVID-19.

Read as DNA, the sequence is TGTGCCAGCAGCTTAGCGGGGACAGGGGGTTTGGGTCAGCCCCAGCATTTT. Its protein reads: CASSLAGTGGLGQPQHF. The chain couples TRBV7-8 to TRBJ1-5; TRBD1 matches 11 bases in the middle. Per the germline V gene, SGHVS is the CDR1 and FQNEAQ is the CDR2. Germline trimming amounts to 0 bases on V and 6 bases on J, with 7 as the count of junction bases outside the gene matches. The CDR3 runs 17 residues from the cysteine to the phenylalanine. The read is trimmed to its CDR3 DNA, 51 bases read in frame from base 1.